The next 29 T cell receptor beta chains were all read from a single sample in a study of cytomegalovirus exposure and HLA in healthy donors. The protocol was immunoSEQ multiplex PCR, while the TCRdb copy is restricted to in-frame clones and leaves out a portion. The table records 250,000 or so clones, 85% to 90% of them present only once. Material: PBMCs. All receptors come from a man younger than 35 in good health and CMV-seronegative.

This chain connects TRBV6-1 to TRBJ1-5; a weak D match, TRBD1 (6 bases). Germline CDR1 MNHNS, CDR2 SASEGT. The V gene lost 0 bases and the J gene lost 1 base, with 16 bases spanning the gap. The CDR3 length is 18 residues. The CDR3 DNA follows: TGTGCCAGCAGTGAAGCGCGGGGGAGGGGGGCCAGCAATCAGCCCCAGCATTTT. Residues: CASSEARGRGASNQPQHF.

The chain joins TRBV10-1 to TRBJ2-2, with D possibly being TRBD2 (5 bases). This CDR3 has 14 amino acids. Germline V gene sequence: CDR1 WNHNN, CDR2 SYGVQD (reference sequence). Deletions cut 6 bases from V and 2 bases from J, with 10 bases between. DNA of the CDR3: TGCGCCAGCAGAGCCCTAGCCAACACCGGGGAGCTGTTTTTT. It encodes CASRALANTGELFF.

V usage is TRBV27 and J usage is TRBJ2-7, with 7 bases matching TRBD1. CDR1 and CDR2 from the germline V gene are MNHEY and SMNVEV (reference sequence). The CDR3 runs 13 residues. After removal of 5 bases from V and 2 bases from J, the junction contained 3 bases not matched to a gene. CDR3 sequence reads: CASSDREPYEQYF. CDR3 DNA sequence: TGTGCCAGCAGTGACAGGGAACCCTACGAGCAGTACTTC.

This chain uses TRBV5-4 with TRBJ2-5, with D tentatively TRBD2 (6 bases). Trimming pared 5 bases from V and 4 bases from J, leaving 21 bases between. This CDR3 is 16 amino acids long. Per germline, CDR1 SGHNT and CDR2 YYREEE (reference sequence). The CDR3 DNA reads as TGTGCCAGCAGTCCTCCCTCGGGACTCCCGGGAGAGACCCAGTACTTC. Protein product: CASSPPSGLPGETQYF. Looking up the rest from reference TRBV5-4 and TRBJ2-5 gives the full variable domain: ETGVTQSPTHLIKTRGQQVTLRCSSQSGHNTVSWYQQALGQGPQFIFQYYREEENGRGNFPPRFSGLQFPNYSSELNVNALELDDSALYLCASSPPSGLPGETQYFGPGTRLLVL.

The chain is built from TRBV15 and TRBJ2-7, with D maybe TRBD2 (5 bases). The CDR3 extends over 12 amino acids. With 3 bases removed from V and 6 bases from J, the gap between germline ends came to 9 bases. Per the germline V gene, CDR1 is LNHNV and CDR2 is YYDKDF (reference sequence). The CDR3 DNA follows: TGTGCCACCAGCAGCACAGAGGGCGAGCAGTACTTC. Its translation: CATSSTEGEQYF.

The gene calls are TRBV4-2 and TRBJ2-3; TRBD2 matches at 10 bases. With V trimmed by 2 bases and J by 1 base, 6 bases remained unmatched. CDR3 size: 17 residues. The germline V gene encodes CDR1 LGHNA and CDR2 YNFKEQ. CDR3 nucleotide sequence: TGTGCCAGCAGCCAAAAGAGAGGGACTAGCGGCACAGATACGCAGTATTTT. It yields the protein CASSQKRGTSGTDTQYF.

This clone turned up a few times. The gene calls are TRBV27 and TRBJ2-7; the match to TRBD2 covers 8 bases. Germline CDR1 reads MNHEY; CDR2 reads SMNVEV (reference sequence). This CDR3 has 15 residues. V lost 5 bases, J lost 2 bases, and 8 bases stayed unmatched. The CDR3 nucleotides are TGTGCCAGCAGTATCCAACTAGCGGCCCCCTACGAGCAGTACTTC. As protein: CASSIQLAAPYEQYF.

This chain uses TRBV5-1 with TRBJ2-5; 8 bases line up with TRBD1. The CDR3 is 14 residues long. CDR1 and CDR2 (germline): SGHRS, YFSETQ. V dropped 8 bases and J dropped 5; count of bases not matched to a gene: 11. CDR3 sequence reads: CASHRDRFSETQYF. The CDR3 DNA follows: TGCGCCAGTCACCGGGACAGGTTCTCGGAGACCCAGTACTTC.

V gene TRBV7-9 combines with J gene TRBJ1-3; 9 bases align to TRBD1. J was trimmed by 8 bases and V by 1 base; bases with no gene match: 6. Germline-derived CDR1 and CDR2 are SEHNR and FQNEAQ (reference sequence). This CDR3 comprises 15 residues. CDR3 bases: TGTGCCAGCAGCTTAGTTTGGGACAGGGCCGACACCATATATTTT. Its translation: CASSLVWDRADTIYF.

The chain is built from TRBV6-1 and TRBJ2-7; D gene uncertain. V was pared by 8 bases and J by 3 bases, with 11 bases between. Germline-derived CDR1 and CDR2 are MNHNS and SASEGT. CDR3 length: 12 amino acids. This chain's CDR3 is CASDVSGYEQYF. The CDR3 region has the DNA TGTGCCAGCGATGTTTCGGGCTACGAGCAGTACTTC.

This chain joins TRBV5-4 and TRBJ1-6, with D maybe TRBD1 (5 bases). The CDR3 has 15 residues. Between the trimmed V and J ends, which lost 0 bases and 5 bases, there was a span of 9 bases. Per germline, CDR1 SGHNT and CDR2 YYREEE (reference sequence). The CDR3: CASSLDQGNNSPLHF. CDR3 coding DNA: TGTGCCAGCAGCTTGGACCAGGGTAATAATTCACCCCTCCACTTT.

As concerns this clone: The junction departs from the called germline gene at one end, perhaps through a read error. The chain combines TRBV7-2 with TRBJ2-7; 14 bases align to TRBD2. The CDR3 consists of 16 residues. Germline loops: CDR1 SGHTA, CDR2 FQGNSA. The CDR3, as DNA: TGTGCCAGCAGCTCTACATATGGGACTAGCGGGAGAATTGGGGACTTC. Amino acid sequence: CASSSTYGTSGRIGDF.

The rearrangement links TRBV6-5 to TRBJ2-5; D is unresolved. The germline gives CDR1 MNHEY, CDR2 SVGAGI. The V end lost 7 bases, the J end lost 5 bases, and 14 bases lay between the germline ends. The CDR3 sequence is 13 residues long. The CDR3 coding sequence is TGTGCCAGCATATCCGGTTTTGAGGAGACCCAGTACTTC. Its translation is CASISGFEETQYF.

The chain couples TRBV4-2 to TRBJ2-5; a possible D gene is TRBD2 (6 bases). Germline loops: CDR1 LGHNA, CDR2 YNFKEQ. The CDR3 is 14 amino acids. The V end was cut by 4 bases, the J end by 3 bases, with 12 bases between. The CDR3 sequence: CASSPGTAEETQYF. The CDR3 DNA reads as TGTGCCAGCAGCCCCGGGACTGCGGAAGAGACCCAGTACTTC.

A single count supports this clone. The chain is built from TRBV15 and TRBJ2-7, with 14 bases aligning to TRBD2. CDR3 length: 16 residues. Trimming removed 0 bases from V and 7 bases from J; junction bases left unmatched: 5. Germline V lookup: CDR1 LNHNV, CDR2 YYDKDF (reference sequence). CDR3 protein: CATSRDLGLAGGEQYF. Here the CDR3 DNA reads TGTGCCACCAGCAGAGATCTAGGACTAGCGGGAGGAGAGCAGTACTTC.

The rearrangement joins TRBV27 to TRBJ2-7; D may be TRBD2 (6 bases). V lost 5 bases, J lost 3 bases, and 17 bases lay in between. Germline V gives CDR1 MNHEY, CDR2 SMNVEV (reference sequence). The length of the CDR3 is 15 residues. In DNA form, the CDR3 reads TGTGCCAGCAGTATGAAGGGTCCGCGGGACTACGAGCAGTACTTC. Residues: CASSMKGPRDYEQYF.

The chain employs TRBV5-1 and TRBJ2-1, with 10 bases matching TRBD1. V lost 7 bases, J lost 9 bases, and 7 bases stayed unmatched. The CDR3 consists of 13 residues. Germline loops: CDR1 SGHRS, CDR2 YFSETQ. This chain's CDR3 is CASYGQGVGEQFF. DNA of the CDR3: TGCGCCAGCTACGGACAGGGGGTCGGTGAGCAGTTCTTC.

The rearrangement links TRBV4-1 to TRBJ1-1; 7 bases align to TRBD1. With 3 bases clipped from V and 5 bases from J, the junction kept 9 bases outside the gene matches. Germline-derived CDR1 and CDR2 are MGHRA and YSYEKL. The CDR3 has 15 amino acids. CDR3 in DNA: TGCGCCAGCAGCCAGACGAGACAGGGAAAAACTGAAGCTTTCTTT. Its protein product is CASSQTRQGKTEAFF.

This clone was seen a handful of times. The sample carries other DNA sequences with the same CDR3. This CDR3 reads CASRQGVYEQYF. DNA of the CDR3: TGTGCCAGCAGGCAGGGTGTGTACGAGCAGTACTTC. The chain combines TRBV25-1 with TRBJ2-7; TRBD1 might be the D (5 bases). V was pared by 6 bases and J by 4 bases, with 10 bases between. The CDR3 runs to 12 residues. Germline-derived CDR1 and CDR2 are MGHDK and SYGVNS.

The V and J genes are TRBV6-5 and TRBJ1-1; TRBD1 is a possible D gene (6 bases). The CDR3 has 13 residues. Trimming left V 3 bases short and J 6 bases short, with 11 bases between. Germline V lookup: CDR1 MNHEY, CDR2 SVGAGI. CDR3: CASSYLDSPEAFF. The CDR3 DNA follows: TGTGCCAGCAGTTATTTGGACAGCCCTGAAGCTTTCTTT.

The chain links TRBV6-5 to TRBJ2-3; 8 nucleotides align to TRBD2. Germline CDR1 MNHEY, CDR2 SVGAGI. V lost 0 bases, J lost 1 base, and 3 bases stayed unmatched. The CDR3 extends over 16 amino acids. CDR3: CASSYSVLAGTDTQYF. The CDR3 nucleotides read TGTGCCAGCAGTTACTCGGTACTAGCGGGCACAGATACGCAGTATTTT.

The chain couples TRBV7-9 to TRBJ1-2; perhaps TRBD1 as D (6 bases). This CDR3 has 16 residues. Germline assignment: CDR1 SEHNR and CDR2 FQNEAQ (reference sequence). V shed 5 bases and J shed 4 bases, with 20 bases lying between them. The CDR3 is CASSNLTGPRSYGYTF. The CDR3 coding sequence is TGTGCCAGCAGCAACCTCACAGGGCCCAGGAGCTATGGCTACACCTTC.

The rearrangement joins TRBV27 to TRBJ1-2; 11 bases match TRBD1. Germline CDR1 is MNHEY and CDR2 is SMNVEV (reference sequence). V lost 3 bases to trimming and J lost 4 bases; unmatched junction nucleotides: 10. CDR3 length: 17 amino acids. CDR3 sequence reads: CASSFRFGTGGIYGYTF. CDR3 DNA sequence: TGTGCCAGCAGTTTTCGGTTTGGGACAGGGGGTATCTATGGCTACACCTTC.

The rearrangement joins TRBV10-3 to TRBJ2-5; 9 nucleotides agree with TRBD1. V trimming: 6 bases; J trimming: 4 bases; junction bases outside the gene matches: 9. Germline CDR1 ENHRY, CDR2 SYGVKD. CDR3 size: 15 residues. DNA for the CDR3: TGTGCCATCAGCAACAACAACAGGGGGCGAGAGACCCAGTACTTC. Residues: CAISNNNRGRETQYF.

The V and J genes are TRBV2 and TRBJ1-6, with D tentatively TRBD1 (6 bases). In germline, CDR1 is SNHLY, CDR2 FYNNEI. The CDR3 extends over 13 amino acids. Trimming removed 6 bases at V and 10 bases at J, with 13 bases between. The CDR3 sequence: CASSGTRDSPLHF. CDR3 DNA: TGTGCCAGCAGCGGGACAAGAGACTCACCCCTCCACTTT. The whole variable domain, filled in from reference TRBV2 and TRBJ1-6, reads EPEVTQTPSHQVTQMGQEVILRCVPISNHLYFYWYRQILGQKVEFLVSFYNNEISEKSEIFDDQFSVERPDGSNFTLKIRSTKLEDSAMYFCASSGTRDSPLHFGNGTRLTVT.

The chain couples TRBV10-1 to TRBJ1-1, with 9 nucleotides matching TRBD1. The V gene end was trimmed by 5 bases and the J gene end by 0 bases; junction bases not matched to a gene: 4. This CDR3 spans 15 amino acids. Germline assignment: CDR1 WNHNN and CDR2 SYGVQD (reference sequence). This chain's CDR3 is CASSWGQGVNTEAFF. CDR3 nucleotides: TGCGCCAGCAGTTGGGGACAGGGAGTGAACACTGAAGCTTTCTTT.

The count of this clone is one. The chain recombines TRBV2 with TRBJ1-5, with D maybe TRBD1 (5 bases). There are 15 residues in the CDR3. Per germline, CDR1 SNHLY and CDR2 FYNNEI. Trimming cost V 8 bases and J 5 bases, with 19 bases left between them. CDR3 sequence: CASRKGLKKDQPQHF. Here the CDR3 DNA reads TGTGCCAGCCGGAAGGGACTAAAGAAGGATCAGCCCCAGCATTTT.

This clone was seen a single time. This sequence joins TRBV19 and TRBJ1-2; D is possibly TRBD1 (5 bases). CDR3 length equals 14 residues. V was clipped by 3 bases and J by 2 bases, with 10 bases between them. CDR1 is LNHDA and CDR2 is SQIVND in the germline V gene (reference sequence). CDR3 bases: TGTGCCAGTAGTATTTCACAGGTCAACTATGGCTACACCTTC. Translated: CASSISQVNYGYTF.

V usage is TRBV7-2 and J usage is TRBJ2-3, with D possibly being TRBD2 (5 bases). V lost 1 base and J 5 bases, leaving 16 bases between the germline ends. Looked up from germline, CDR1 is SGHTA and CDR2 is FQGNSA. CDR3 length: 16 amino acids. CDR3 DNA sequence: TGTGCCAGCAGCTTAGGGGTCCGGGGTCGGGGAGATACGCAGTATTTT. This sequence encodes CASSLGVRGRGDTQYF.